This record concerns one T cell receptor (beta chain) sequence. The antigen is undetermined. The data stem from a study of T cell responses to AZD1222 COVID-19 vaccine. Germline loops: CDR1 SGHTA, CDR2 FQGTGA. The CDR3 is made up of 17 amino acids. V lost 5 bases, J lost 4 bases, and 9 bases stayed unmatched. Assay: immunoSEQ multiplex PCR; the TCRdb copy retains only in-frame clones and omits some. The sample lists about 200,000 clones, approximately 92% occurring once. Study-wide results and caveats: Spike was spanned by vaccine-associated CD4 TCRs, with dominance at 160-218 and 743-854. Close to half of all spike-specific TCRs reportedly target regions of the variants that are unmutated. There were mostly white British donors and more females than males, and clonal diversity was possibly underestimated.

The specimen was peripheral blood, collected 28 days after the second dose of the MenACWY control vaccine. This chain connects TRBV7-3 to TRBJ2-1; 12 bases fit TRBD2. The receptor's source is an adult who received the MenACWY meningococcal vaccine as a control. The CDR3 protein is CASSNRGTSGSYNEQFF. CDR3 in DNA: TGTGCCAGCAGCAACCGGGGGACTAGCGGGTCGTACAATGAGCAGTTCTTC.